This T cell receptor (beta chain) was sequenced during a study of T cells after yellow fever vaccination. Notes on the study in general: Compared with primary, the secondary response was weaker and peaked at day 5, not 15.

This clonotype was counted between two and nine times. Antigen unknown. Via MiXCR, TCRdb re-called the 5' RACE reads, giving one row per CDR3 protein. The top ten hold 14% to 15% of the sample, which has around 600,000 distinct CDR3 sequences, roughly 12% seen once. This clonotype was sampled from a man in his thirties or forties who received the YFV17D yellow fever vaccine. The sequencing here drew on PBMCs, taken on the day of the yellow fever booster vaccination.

The CDR3 DNA follows: TGTGCCAGCAGCCCCGCAAGGGAAAGGTACGAGCAGTACTTC. Protein: CASSPARERYEQYF. The chain is built from TRBV6-2 or TRBV6-3 and TRBJ2-7, with no clear D. Trimming pared 6 bases from V and 4 bases from J, leaving 16 bases between. CDR1 MNHEY and CDR2 SVGEGT come from the germline V gene. The length of the CDR3 is 14 residues.